What follows are 32 T cell receptor beta chains derived from one specimen sequenced in a study of naive and memory T cell subsets (dated 2017 in TCRdb). Library construction relied on UMI-ligation and nested PCR. Sequencer: Illumina MiSeq. The beta constant-region primer consisted of an equimolar mixture of two oligonucleotides that together covered TRBC1 and TRBC2. The public reads were reprocessed in TCRdb via fastp at Q25 and MiXCR, keeping in-frame beta chains. All rows with the same CDR3 protein become a single entry with the most common DNA and genes. The sample data list 81,000 or so distinct CDR3 sequences, and 6% to 7.5% of these were observed just once. The ten biggest clones cover about 1.6% of the sample. Sequencing input: central memory CD4+ T cells from blood. The cell subset or site label, as the study defines it: central memory, CD45RA- CD27+. These receptors all come from a human donor in good health.

Many counts were recorded for this clonotype. The V and J genes are TRBV18 and TRBJ2-5; no firm D call. Per the germline V gene, CDR1 is KGHSH and CDR2 is LQKENI. The CDR3 has 14 residues. Trimming left V 3 bases short and J 4 bases short, with 12 bases between. CDR3 DNA sequence: TGTGCCAGCTCACCGGGCAGAGGTGTAGAGACCCAGTACTTC. Its protein product is CASSPGRGVETQYF.

This chain links TRBV7-3 with TRBJ2-1; perhaps TRBD2 as D (5 bases). The CDR3 is 15 residues long. V was cut by 5 bases and J by 2 bases, with 13 bases left in between. Per the germline V gene, CDR1 is SGHTA and CDR2 is FQGTGA. CDR3 amino acids: CASSPRLATYNEQFF. The CDR3 DNA reads as TGTGCCAGCAGCCCCCGGCTAGCCACCTACAATGAGCAGTTCTTC.

The rearrangement links TRBV7-2 to TRBJ2-6; TRBD1 matches at 11 bases. After removal of 5 bases from V and 2 bases from J, the junction contained 5 bases not matched to a gene. The CDR3 covers 17 residues. Germline lookup yields CDR1 SGHTA and CDR2 FQGNSA. In nucleotides, the CDR3 is TGTGCCAGCAGCGGGCCGGGACAGGGGGCTGGGGCCAACGTCCTGACTTTC. It encodes CASSGPGQGAGANVLTF.

The chain joins TRBV6-2 or TRBV6-3 to TRBJ1-1; no clear D gene. The CDR3 sequence is 10 residues long. V dropped 5 bases and J dropped 5 bases, with 3 bases sitting between them. CDR1 is MNHEY, CDR2 SVGEGT, per germline. The CDR3 region is CASSGTEAFF. The DNA of the CDR3 is TGTGCCAGCAGTGGGACTGAAGCTTTCTTT.

The chain joins TRBV19 to TRBJ2-3; 7 bases are a match to TRBD1. In germline, CDR1 is LNHDA, CDR2 SQIVND (reference sequence). Germline trimming cut 0 bases from V and 7 bases from J; bases unmatched to any gene: 7. This CDR3 contains 15 residues. The CDR3 bases are TGTGCCAGTAGTATAGACCCCGGGACAGCCAATACGCAGTATTTT. It specifies CASSIDPGTANTQYF. Supplemented by reference TRBV19 and TRBJ2-3, the full variable domain reads DGGITQSPKYLFRKEGQNVTLSCEQNLNHDAMYWYRQDPGQGLRLIYYSQIVNDFQKGDIAEGYSVSREKKESFPLTVTSAQKNPTAFYLCASSIDPGTANTQYFGPGTRLTVL.

The J gene is TRBJ2-3, the V gene TRBV2; 7 bases align to TRBD1. The trim removed 3 bases at V and 0 bases at J, leaving 3 bases unmatched. CDR3 length: 15 amino acids. CDR1 is SNHLY, CDR2 FYNNEI, per germline. The CDR3 is CASSEVTGSTDTQYF. DNA for the CDR3: TGTGCCAGCAGTGAGGTGACAGGGAGCACAGATACGCAGTATTTT. The whole variable domain, filled in from reference TRBV2 and TRBJ2-3, reads EPEVTQTPSHQVTQMGQEVILRCVPISNHLYFYWYRQILGQKVEFLVSFYNNEISEKSEIFDDQFSVERPDGSNFTLKIRSTKLEDSAMYFCASSEVTGSTDTQYFGPGTRLTVL.

This clonotype was seen repeatedly, ten times or more. V gene TRBV12-3 or TRBV12-4 combines with J gene TRBJ1-5; D is undetermined. There are 16 residues in the CDR3. Trimming shortened V by 5 bases and J by 0 bases, and 14 bases separated the two germline ends. CDR3 DNA sequence: TGTGCCAGCAGTCTCCGGGCGGTAGATAGCAATCAGCCCCAGCATTTT. The encoded protein is CASSLRAVDSNQPQHF.

This clonotype was observed a handful of times. The chain has TRBV7-2 and TRBJ2-5; D uncertain. V was pared by 5 bases and J by 4 bases, with 8 bases between. CDR1 SGHTA and CDR2 FQGNSA come from the germline V gene. This CDR3 region has 12 residues. The CDR3 bases are TGTGCCAGCAGCCCCCAGAGAGAGACCCAGTACTTC. It is translated as CASSPQRETQYF.

This clonotype was seen only a few times. V and J are TRBV10-3 and TRBJ2-2; D is tentatively TRBD1 or TRBD2 (5 bases each). Germline assignment: CDR1 ENHRY and CDR2 SYGVKD. The V end lost 0 bases, the J end lost 1 base, and 9 bases lay between the germline ends. CDR3 size: 16 residues. The CDR3 DNA reads TGTGCCATCAGTGAGTCGGGACCCGAGAACACCGGGGAGCTGTTTTTT. It yields the protein CAISESGPENTGELFF.

The J gene is TRBJ1-5, the V gene TRBV5-5; D gene ambiguous. Germline V gene lookup returns CDR1 SGHKS and CDR2 YYEKEE (reference sequence). The CDR3 runs to 15 residues. V was trimmed by 1 base and J by 3 bases, leaving 11 bases between them. For the CDR3, the DNA is TGTGCCAGCAGCTTGAGCCGGACGGCCAATCAGCCCCAGCATTTT. Protein sequence: CASSLSRTANQPQHF. The variable domain in full, completed from reference TRBV5-5 and TRBJ1-5, reads DAGVTQSPTHLIKTRGQQVTLRCSPISGHKSVSWYQQVLGQGPQFIFQYYEKEERGRGNFPDRFSARQFPNYSSELNVNALLLGDSALYLCASSLSRTANQPQHFGDGTRLSIL.

The chain is built from TRBV20-1 and TRBJ2-5; 7 bases line up with TRBD2. Germline V gene sequence: CDR1 DFQATT, CDR2 SNEGSKA (reference sequence). CDR3 length equals 15 residues. Unmatched junction bases numbered 11, after V lost 3 bases and J lost 4 bases. The CDR3 bases are TGCAGTGCTAGGCCTGCCGGGGGGTCCCCAGAGACCCAGTACTTC. As protein: CSARPAGGSPETQYF.

This clonotype has ten or more counts. V gene TRBV6-2 or TRBV6-3 combines with J gene TRBJ1-5; TRBD1 might be the D (5 bases). The CDR3 length is 13 residues. V dropped 9 bases and J dropped 2 bases, with 11 bases sitting between them. CDR1 is MNHEY, CDR2 SVGEGT, per germline. Written as DNA, the CDR3 is TGTGCCAGTCGGCGGGGGGGCAATCAGCCCCAGCATTTT. This translates into CASRRGGNQPQHF.

This clonotype was picked up a small number of times. The chain carries TRBV14 and TRBJ2-5, with a weak D call TRBD1 (5 bases). V was cut by 6 bases and J by 5 bases, with 7 bases left in between. Looked up from germline, CDR1 is SGHDN and CDR2 is FVKESK. This CDR3 region has 11 residues. This chain's CDR3 is CASRKGETQYF. CDR3 nucleotide sequence: TGTGCCAGCAGAAAGGGGGAGACCCAGTACTTC.

In this sample, this clonotype turned up many times. V and J are TRBV18 and TRBJ2-5; D is ambiguous. Trimming left V 6 bases short and J 0 bases short, with 17 bases between. CDR1 is KGHSH and CDR2 is LQKENI in the germline V gene. CDR3 length: 16 residues. The chain's CDR3 is CASSPFGRDYQETQYF. DNA of the CDR3: TGTGCCAGCTCTCCCTTCGGTAGAGATTACCAAGAGACCCAGTACTTC.

This clonotype was observed at least ten times. This sequence joins TRBV20-1 and TRBJ1-6; 9 bases align to TRBD1. The V gene end was trimmed by 3 bases and the J gene end by 10 bases; junction bases not matched to a gene: 7. The CDR3 sequence is 14 residues long. Germline assignment: CDR1 DFQATT and CDR2 SNEGSKA (reference sequence). The CDR3 nucleotides read TGCAGTGCTAGGGTGGGACAGGGTGTCTCACCCCTCCACTTT. It translates to CSARVGQGVSPLHF.

This clonotype was recorded at least ten times. For the CDR3, the DNA is TGCAGCGTTGTCTTCAGGGGGGAAGAGACCCAGTACTTC. It is translated as CSVVFRGEETQYF. The rearrangement links TRBV29-1 to TRBJ2-5, with D maybe TRBD1 (7 bases). The CDR3 runs to 13 residues. Germline V CDR1 and CDR2: SQVTM, ANQGSEA. V was pared by 4 bases and J by 3 bases, with 12 bases between.

The table lists this clonotype with many counts. The chain uses TRBV19 and TRBJ2-5; 13 bases line up with TRBD2. The germline CDR1 and CDR2 sequences are LNHDA and SQIVND (reference sequence). This CDR3 comprises 16 residues. Trimming took 6 bases from V and 5 from J; bases not matched to a gene: 9. CDR3 DNA sequence: TGTGCCAGTAGAACACTAGCGGGAGGGACGACGGAGACCCAGTACTTC. Amino acids: CASRTLAGGTTETQYF.

This clonotype was recorded at least ten times. The chain links TRBV20-1 to TRBJ1-6; 7 nucleotides match TRBD1. Germline CDR1 DFQATT, CDR2 SNEGSKA (reference sequence). Trimming took 5 bases from V and 10 from J; bases not matched to a gene: 11. The CDR3 extends over 14 amino acids. CDR3 region: CSAQGGEFGSPLHF. The DNA for the CDR3 is TGCAGTGCTCAGGGGGGGGAGTTTGGGTCACCCCTCCACTTT.

The V and J genes are TRBV20-1 and TRBJ2-7; D is uncertain. The V gene lost 3 bases and the J gene lost 5 bases, with 11 bases spanning the gap. Germline CDR1 is DFQATT and CDR2 is SNEGSKA (reference sequence). The CDR3 spans 12 residues. The CDR3 region has the DNA TGCAGTGCTAGGGCAGGCCGCAACGAGCAGTACTTC. Translated: CSARAGRNEQYF.

This clonotype was counted ten times or more. This chain joins TRBV7-9 and TRBJ1-1, with D tentatively TRBD1 (5 bases). Germline CDR1 and CDR2: SEHNR and FQNEAQ (reference sequence). This CDR3 region has 15 residues. V dropped 0 bases and J dropped 5 bases, with 13 bases sitting between them. The CDR3 sequence is CASSLAAGGSTEAFF. The CDR3 nucleotides read TGTGCCAGCAGCTTAGCTGCGGGGGGAAGTACTGAAGCTTTCTTT.

V is TRBV6-2 or TRBV6-3 and J is TRBJ1-5; D is ambiguous. The ends were cut back, 0 bases at V and 5 bases at J, with 8 bases in the middle. Germline V lookup: CDR1 MNHEY, CDR2 SVGEGT. CDR3 length: 14 amino acids. The CDR3 region has the DNA TGTGCCAGCAGTTACTCTGGCGGGTATCAGCCCCAGCATTTT. It is translated as CASSYSGGYQPQHF.

This clonotype was seen more than once but under ten times. V gene TRBV9 combines with J gene TRBJ2-5; no reliable D call. V was pared by 0 bases and J by 5 bases, with 14 bases between. CDR1 SGDLS and CDR2 YYNGEE come from the germline V gene. This CDR3 spans 15 amino acids. For the CDR3, the DNA is TGTGCCAGCAGCGTAGATCCCAGCGTCGGGGAGACCCAGTACTTC. This sequence encodes CASSVDPSVGETQYF.

There are a few counts of this clonotype. The chain uses TRBV18 and TRBJ1-6; D remains unclear. Germline assignment: CDR1 KGHSH and CDR2 LQKENI. The CDR3 has 18 amino acids. Trimming took 3 bases from V and 0 from J, leaving 15 bases between them. The DNA for the CDR3 is TGTGCCAGCTCACCCCTGGCCGGATTCACCTCCTATAATTCACCCCTCCACTTT. As protein: CASSPLAGFTSYNSPLHF.

There are many counts of this clonotype. The chain uses TRBV7-8 and TRBJ2-3, with D perhaps matching TRBD2 (6 bases). Germline values: CDR1 SGHVS, CDR2 FQNEAQ. The CDR3 extends over 12 amino acids. Trimming took off 7 bases at V and 1 base at J, with 6 bases between the two ends. The CDR3 DNA sequence: TGTGCCAGCACTAGCGGCACAGATACGCAGTATTTT. Translation gives CASTSGTDTQYF.

In its sample, this clonotype was seen many times. The J gene is TRBJ1-5, the V gene TRBV20-1; D uncertain. The germline V gene encodes CDR1 DFQATT and CDR2 SNEGSKA (reference sequence). Between the trimmed V and J ends, which lost 6 bases and 0 bases, there was a span of 9 bases. The CDR3 runs 13 residues. This CDR3 reads CSAAVYSNQPQHF. The CDR3 DNA reads TGCAGTGCGGCGGTCTATAGCAATCAGCCCCAGCATTTT.

This clonotype has a handful of counts. The chain couples TRBV7-8 to TRBJ2-2; no reliable D call. V shed 1 base and J shed 4 bases, with 13 bases lying between them. Germline V gene lookup returns CDR1 SGHVS and CDR2 FQNEAQ. This CDR3 spans 16 amino acids. The CDR3 loop is CASSLEHTYLTGELFF. The CDR3 region has the DNA TGTGCCAGCAGCTTAGAGCATACCTATCTCACCGGGGAGCTGTTTTTT.

This clonotype was seen a handful of times. V is TRBV11-3 and J is TRBJ2-2, with 8 bases lining up with TRBD2. CDR1 and CDR2 from the germline V gene are SGHNT and YENEEA. Losses at the gene ends were 1 base for V and 1 base for J; bases not matched to a gene: 5. The CDR3 runs to 17 residues. The CDR3 sequence is CASSLGFAGGNTGELFF. The DNA for the CDR3 is TGTGCCAGCAGCTTAGGTTTTGCGGGAGGGAACACCGGGGAGCTGTTTTTT.

This clonotype has a handful of counts. The V and J genes are TRBV12-3 or TRBV12-4 and TRBJ2-6; 7 nucleotides match TRBD1. The CDR3 is 17 residues long. With V trimmed by 6 bases and J by 0 bases, 8 bases remained unmatched. The CDR3 region is CASRKGQENSGANVLTF. DNA for the CDR3: TGTGCCAGCAGGAAAGGACAGGAAAACTCTGGGGCCAACGTCCTGACTTTC.

The V gene is TRBV12-3 or TRBV12-4, the J gene TRBJ1-5; possible D gene TRBD1, 5 bases. V was pared by 6 bases and J by 2 bases, with 26 bases between. This CDR3 is 19 amino acids long. The CDR3 protein is CASSPSGRGGWFGNQPQHF. DNA for the CDR3: TGTGCCAGCAGCCCCAGTGGGCGGGGGGGTTGGTTCGGCAATCAGCCCCAGCATTTT.

The J gene is TRBJ2-1, the V gene TRBV5-4; D is undetermined. With 4 bases removed from V and 8 bases from J, the gap between germline ends came to 16 bases. CDR1 SGHNT and CDR2 YYREEE come from the germline V gene (reference sequence). CDR3 length equals 14 residues. CDR3 nucleotides: TGTGCCAGCAGCCACACGACAACAAGAGATGAGCAGTTCTTC. This gives the protein CASSHTTTRDEQFF.

This clonotype was observed at least ten times. The chain couples TRBV7-2 to TRBJ1-2; D is undetermined. The V gene lost 3 bases and the J gene lost 4 bases, with 15 bases spanning the gap. Germline CDR1 reads SGHTA; CDR2 reads FQGNSA. The CDR3 totals 15 residues. The CDR3: CASSFPRLGIYGYTF. In DNA, the CDR3 is TGTGCCAGCAGCTTCCCCCGGCTCGGGATCTATGGCTACACCTTC.

This clonotype was seen repeatedly, ten times or more. The rearrangement uses TRBV12-3 or TRBV12-4 and TRBJ1-2; 8 nucleotides align to TRBD1. The CDR3 is 13 amino acids. The trim removed 8 bases at V and 4 bases at J, leaving 6 bases unmatched. The CDR3 loop is CASHIGQGYGYTF. DNA for the CDR3: TGTGCCAGCCATATAGGACAGGGCTATGGCTACACCTTC.